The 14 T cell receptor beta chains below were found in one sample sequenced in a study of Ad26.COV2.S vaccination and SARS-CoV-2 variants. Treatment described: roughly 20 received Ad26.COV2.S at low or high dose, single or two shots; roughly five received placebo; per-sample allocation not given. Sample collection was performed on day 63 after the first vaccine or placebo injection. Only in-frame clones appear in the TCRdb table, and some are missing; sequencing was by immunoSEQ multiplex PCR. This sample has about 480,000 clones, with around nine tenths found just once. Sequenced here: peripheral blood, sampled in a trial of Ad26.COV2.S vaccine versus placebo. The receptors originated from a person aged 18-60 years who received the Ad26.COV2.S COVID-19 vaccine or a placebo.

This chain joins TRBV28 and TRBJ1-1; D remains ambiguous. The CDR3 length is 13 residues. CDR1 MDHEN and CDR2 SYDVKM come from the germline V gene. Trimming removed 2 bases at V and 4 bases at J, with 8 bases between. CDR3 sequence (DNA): TGTGCCAGCAGTTTACGGGTTACCACTGAAGCTTTCTTT. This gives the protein CASSLRVTTEAFF.

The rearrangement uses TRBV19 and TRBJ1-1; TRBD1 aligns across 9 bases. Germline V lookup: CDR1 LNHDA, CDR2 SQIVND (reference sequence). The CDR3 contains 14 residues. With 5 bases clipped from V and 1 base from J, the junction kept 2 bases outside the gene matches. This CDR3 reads CASSRTGANTEAFF. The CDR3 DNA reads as TGTGCCAGTAGTCGGACAGGGGCGAACACTGAAGCTTTCTTT.

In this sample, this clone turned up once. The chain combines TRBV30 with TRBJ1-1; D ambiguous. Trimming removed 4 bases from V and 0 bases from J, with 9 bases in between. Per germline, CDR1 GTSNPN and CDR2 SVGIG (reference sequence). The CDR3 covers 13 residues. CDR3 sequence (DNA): TGTGCCTGGACCGCCGGGTTGAACACTGAAGCTTTCTTT. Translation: CAWTAGLNTEAFF.

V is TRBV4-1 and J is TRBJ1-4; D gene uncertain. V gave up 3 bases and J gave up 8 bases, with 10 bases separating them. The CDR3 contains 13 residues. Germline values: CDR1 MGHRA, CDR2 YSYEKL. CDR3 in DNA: TGCGCCAGCAGCCAGGACCTAATAGAAAAACTGTTTTTT. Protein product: CASSQDLIEKLFF.

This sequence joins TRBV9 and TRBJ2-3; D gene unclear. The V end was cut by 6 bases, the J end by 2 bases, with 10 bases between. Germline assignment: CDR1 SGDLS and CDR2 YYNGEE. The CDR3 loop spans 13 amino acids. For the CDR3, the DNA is TGTGCCAGCAACCGGCGGATCACAGATACGCAGTATTTT. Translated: CASNRRITDTQYF.

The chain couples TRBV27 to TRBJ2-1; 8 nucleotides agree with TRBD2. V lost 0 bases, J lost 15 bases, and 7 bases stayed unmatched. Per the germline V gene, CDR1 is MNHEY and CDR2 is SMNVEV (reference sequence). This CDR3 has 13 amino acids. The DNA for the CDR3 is TGTGCCAGCAGTTTATCGCGGACTAGCCGGTTGTTCTTC. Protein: CASSLSRTSRLFF.

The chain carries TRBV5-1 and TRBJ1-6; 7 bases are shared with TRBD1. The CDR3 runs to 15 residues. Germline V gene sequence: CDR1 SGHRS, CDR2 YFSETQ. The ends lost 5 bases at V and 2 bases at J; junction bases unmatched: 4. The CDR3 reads CASSDRAAYNSPLHF. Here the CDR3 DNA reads TGCGCCAGCAGTGACAGGGCAGCCTATAATTCACCCCTCCACTTT.

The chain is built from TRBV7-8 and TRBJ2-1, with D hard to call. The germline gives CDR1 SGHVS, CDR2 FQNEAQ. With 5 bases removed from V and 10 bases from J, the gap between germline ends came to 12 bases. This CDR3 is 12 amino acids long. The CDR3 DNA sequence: TGTGCCAGCAGCCACTCTAGGGCGGAGCAGTTCTTC. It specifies CASSHSRAEQFF.

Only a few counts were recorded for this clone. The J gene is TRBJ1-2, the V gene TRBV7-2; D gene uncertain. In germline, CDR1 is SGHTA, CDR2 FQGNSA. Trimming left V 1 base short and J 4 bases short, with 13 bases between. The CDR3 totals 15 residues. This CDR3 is CASSLVSETLYGYTF. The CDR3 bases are TGTGCCAGCAGCTTAGTCTCCGAGACCCTCTATGGCTACACCTTC.

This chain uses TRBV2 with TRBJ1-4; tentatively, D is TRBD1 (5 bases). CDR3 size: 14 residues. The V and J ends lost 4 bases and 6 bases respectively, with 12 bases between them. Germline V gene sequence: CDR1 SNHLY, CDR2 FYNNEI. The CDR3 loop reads CASSARGADEKLFF. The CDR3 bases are TGTGCCAGCAGTGCTAGAGGGGCCGATGAAAAACTGTTTTTT.

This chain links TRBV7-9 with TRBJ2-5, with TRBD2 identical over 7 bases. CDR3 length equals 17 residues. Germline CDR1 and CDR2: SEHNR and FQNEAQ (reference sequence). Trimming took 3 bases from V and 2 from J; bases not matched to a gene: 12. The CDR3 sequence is CASSFSLAGVGQETQYF. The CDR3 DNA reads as TGTGCCAGCAGCTTCTCCCTCGCGGGAGTGGGGCAAGAGACCCAGTACTTC.

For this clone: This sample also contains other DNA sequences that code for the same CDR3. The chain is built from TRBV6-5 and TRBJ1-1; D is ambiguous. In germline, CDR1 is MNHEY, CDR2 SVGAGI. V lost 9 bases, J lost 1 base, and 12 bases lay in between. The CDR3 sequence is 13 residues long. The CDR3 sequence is CASSHDGNTEAFF. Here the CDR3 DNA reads TGTGCCAGTTCCCACGACGGGAACACTGAAGCTTTCTTT.

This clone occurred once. CDR3 amino acids: CASKISGAYNEQFF. The CDR3 coding sequence is TGTGCCAGCAAAATTAGCGGGGCCTACAATGAGCAGTTCTTC. The chain recombines TRBV11-2 with TRBJ2-1, with TRBD2 matching 8 bases. V lost 7 bases, J lost 2 bases, and 4 bases stayed unmatched. Germline CDR1 SGHAT, CDR2 FQNNGV. This CDR3 comprises 14 residues.

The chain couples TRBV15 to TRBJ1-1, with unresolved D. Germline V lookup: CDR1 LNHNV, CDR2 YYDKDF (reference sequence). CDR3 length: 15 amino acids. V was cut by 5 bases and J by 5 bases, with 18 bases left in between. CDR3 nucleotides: TGTGCCACCAGCTTTCCCTCCACGCTGGGGACTGAAGCTTTCTTT. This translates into CATSFPSTLGTEAFF.